This TCR beta chain stems from a study of memory CD4+ T cells and cytomegalovirus serostatus (dated by TCRdb to the late 2010s). About the full investigation: The cohort included around 33 healthy adults from Belgium, of whom 9 were CMV seropositive and 24 were CMV seronegative. To replicate a published TCR-based CMV serostatus classifier, the researchers sequenced the CD4+ memory TCRbeta repertoires of a Belgian cohort whose cytomegalovirus serostatus was known. Paper-wide results and their limitations: Only CD4+CD45RO+ memory cells were sequenced, in contrast to the original study, in which naive and memory CD4+ and CD8+ populations were covered. The original-framework classifier achieved a median bootstrapped AUC of approximately 0.96 with a 95% CI of 0.76-1.00 on the Belgian cohort. Of around 150 previously reported CMV-associated TCRbeta sequences, over 65 appeared in the CD4+ memory repertoires, each in one to five individuals. The results were interpreted as suggesting that the CMV-associated TCR signature is largely present in the CD4+ memory repertoire. CMV serostatus prediction reached a median bootstrapped AUC of about 0.95 with the original framework and over 0.8 with a US-trained random forest.

A FACSAria II was used to sort memory CD4+ T cells, defined as single viable CD3+CD4+CD8-CD45RO+ cells. CMV serostatus was determined with a Roche Elecsys assay detecting serum IgG against CMV pp150, pp28, p38 and p52. Following thawing, total CD4+ T cells were enriched through positive selection using CD4 magnetic microbeads. The samples came from a different study that was designed specifically to examine the CD4+ T cell memory repertoire. Following standard operating procedures, peripheral blood mononuclear cells were isolated and cryopreserved, while serum was kept at -80 degrees C. CD3-PerCP (BW264/56), CD4-APC (RPA-T4), CD45RO-PE (UCHT1) and CD8-Pacific Orange (3B5) antibodies were used for staining, and non-viable cells were excluded with Sytox blue. Trimming costs V 5 bases and J 11 bases, and their ends lie 12 bases apart. From the cysteine up to the phenylalanine, the CDR3 has a length of 11 residues. Just CDR3 DNA is preserved here, 33 bases in frame from base 1. The germline V gene provides CDR1 MDHEN and CDR2 SYDVKM.

The Quick-DNA Microprep Kit was used to extract genomic DNA from the sorted cells. Amplification of TCRbeta DNA was done with the immunoSEQ hsTCRbeta kit, following the protocol from the manufacturer. TCRbeta libraries were sequenced on an Illumina MiSeq instrument. As for the authors' bioinformatics: Following removal of out-of-frame sequences, 2 million to 2.5 million distinct TCRbeta sequences were retained, with an average of around 70,000 per individual. Each individual was scored according to the count of around 160 previously reported CMV-associated TCRbeta sequences and the total productive distinct TCRbeta count. A beta-binomial model was reimplemented in Python, and random forests from scikit-learn, run with default parameters, were trained on data from the US cohort. On the Belgian cohort, classifier performance was reported as the median AUC, along with percentile confidence intervals, across 10,000 bootstrap iterations. TCRdb obtained this table from immuneACCESS and retained in-frame rearrangements with V and J assigned. These tables miss some clones; where compared with another copy, unresolved V genes account for less than half of the shortfall, and the remainder is unexplained. The V and J calls and clone size are taken from that table; D and trimming were inferred from the DNA. The sample profile shows 25,000 to 35,000 clones; 65% to 80% of them were found once. Together, the top ten hold 0.63% of the sample.

This clone is considered medium-sized (0.01 to 0.1%). Its antigen is unknown. It has no much larger one-base neighbor in the sample; base qualities were not kept. The chain is made from TRBV28 and TRBJ1-1; no D gene can be assigned with confidence. The sample was memory CD4+ T cells from blood. The TCR sequence derives from an adult in good health and CMV-seronegative. Some clones in this sample may be carry-over from other donors' samples. The CDR3 region: CASSHLTGAFF. The DNA sequence reads TGTGCCAGCAGTCACCTGACTGGGGCTTTCTTT.